This T cell receptor beta chain was identified during a study of CD8 T cells in ankylosing spondylitis. Per the germline V gene, CDR1 is SGHTA and CDR2 is FQGNSA. The V and J ends lost 4 bases and 11 bases respectively, with 21 bases between them. CDR3 size: 15 residues. TCRdb re-called the 5' RACE reads with MiXCR, one entry per CDR3 protein. The table has about 190,000 distinct CDR3 sequences, 10% to 15% seen once. This clonotype has a count of ten or more. Sequencing was done on a sample of blood, either unsorted or a sorted T cell fraction (not recorded which). The source is a female donor with ankylosing spondylitis or in good health (not recorded which). V usage is TRBV7-2 and J usage is TRBJ2-1, with D possibly being TRBD2 (5 bases). The CDR3 loop is CASSSSAGQNYQQFF. DNA of the CDR3: TGTGCCAGCAGCTCCTCGGCGGGCCAAAACTACCAGCAGTTCTTC.